Below, 23 T cell receptor beta chains from the same sample are listed, as sequenced in a study of cytomegalovirus exposure and HLA in healthy donors. Libraries were prepared by immunoSEQ multiplex PCR; TCRdb keeps only in-frame clonotypes and omits some of them. The sample has 65,000 or so clones, about 90% seen once; the top ten hold 1.3%. Sequences were obtained from PBMCs. These receptors were taken from a woman between 18 and 29 years old in good health and CMV-seronegative.

CDR3 in amino acids: CASSLGGGWNTDTQYF. The CDR3 DNA reads TGTGCCAGCAGCCTGGGAGGGGGATGGAACACAGATACGCAGTATTTT. The V and J genes are TRBV7-9 and TRBJ2-3; maybe TRBD2 (7 bases). V was clipped by 5 bases and J by 2 bases, with 17 bases between them. The CDR3 has 16 amino acids. Germline CDR1 reads SEHNR; CDR2 reads FQNEAQ (reference sequence).

The chain's CDR3 is CARSLGLRGVWTDTQYF. The CDR3 DNA reads as TGTGCCAGAAGCTTGGGTTTGCGGGGAGTCTGGACAGATACGCAGTATTTT. The V gene is TRBV5-3, the J gene TRBJ2-3, with a possible D match to TRBD2 (6 bases). TRBV5-3 is identified as an open reading frame with a role that is uncertain. Trimming stripped 0 bases from V and 3 bases from J, with 17 bases between. This CDR3 spans 17 amino acids.

The gene calls are TRBV6-6 and TRBJ2-7, with D uncertain. The CDR3 loop spans 12 amino acids. V was pared by 6 bases and J by 6 bases, with 12 bases between. Looked up from germline, CDR1 is MNHNY and CDR2 is SVGAGI (reference sequence). The CDR3, as DNA: TGTGCCAGCAGCCCTCTAGTTTCCGAGCAGTACTTC. This gives the protein CASSPLVSEQYF.

V gene TRBV9 combines with J gene TRBJ2-7; 7 nucleotides line up with TRBD1. The CDR3 runs to 14 residues. Germline CDR1 SGDLS, CDR2 YYNGEE. J gave up 7 bases and V 2 bases, and 9 bases lay outside the gene matches. DNA of the CDR3: TGTGCCAGCAGCGTCGACACCGCAGGGGGTGAGCAGTACTTC. The encoded protein is CASSVDTAGGEQYF.

The rearrangement joins TRBV27 to TRBJ2-7; possibly TRBD2 for D (7 bases). CDR1 and CDR2 from the germline V gene are MNHEY and SMNVEV (reference sequence). V lost 5 bases, J lost 9 bases, and 17 bases lay in between. The CDR3 consists of 13 residues. As DNA, the CDR3 is TGTGCCAGCAGTACCATAGGGGGGGATGCGCAGTACTTC. Translating it yields CASSTIGGDAQYF.

This chain uses TRBV4-2 with TRBJ1-1, with D perhaps matching TRBD1 (6 bases). Looked up from germline, CDR1 is LGHNA and CDR2 is YNFKEQ. The CDR3 runs 16 residues. V was cut by 0 bases and J by 4 bases, with 15 bases left in between. The CDR3 spells CASSQEGGGGGTEAFF. For the CDR3, the DNA is TGTGCCAGCAGCCAAGAGGGTGGCGGGGGCGGCACTGAAGCTTTCTTT.

This clone was counted a single time. The chain joins TRBV11-2 to TRBJ2-5; a possible D gene is TRBD1 (5 bases). With 5 bases removed from V and 5 bases from J, the gap between germline ends came to 18 bases. The CDR3 contains 15 residues. The germline V gene has CDR1 SGHAT and CDR2 FQNNGV. Here the CDR3 reads CASSQKPTKGETQYF. The CDR3 DNA sequence: TGTGCCAGCAGCCAAAAACCGACCAAGGGGGAGACCCAGTACTTC.

The gene calls are TRBV6-1 and TRBJ1-2; D is unresolved. From germline, CDR1 is MNHNS and CDR2 SASEGT. This CDR3 comprises 15 residues. Trimming pared 0 bases from V and 6 bases from J, leaving 14 bases between. The CDR3 spells CASSEALAWQDGYTF. The CDR3 bases are TGTGCCAGCAGTGAAGCACTTGCGTGGCAGGATGGCTACACCTTC.

The genes are TRBV18 and TRBJ1-2, with D perhaps matching TRBD1 (6 bases). Germline V CDR1 and CDR2: KGHSH, LQKENI. The CDR3 has 13 residues. V lost 3 bases to trimming and J lost 7 bases, with 12 bases between them. The CDR3 reads CASSPLGGAGYTF. The CDR3 region has the DNA TGTGCCAGCTCACCCCTCGGGGGGGCTGGCTACACCTTC. Together with reference TRBV18 and TRBJ1-2, the CDR3 gives the full variable domain: NAGVMQNPRHLVRRRGQEARLRCSPMKGHSHVYWYRQLPEEGLKFMVYLQKENIIDESGMPKERFSAEFPKEGPSILRIQQVVRGDSAAYFCASSPLGGAGYTFGSGTRLTVV.

This rearrangement joins TRBV7-8 to TRBJ2-7; 8 positions agree with TRBD1. Germline V gene lookup returns CDR1 SGHVS and CDR2 FQNEAQ. The CDR3 totals 14 residues. Unmatched junction bases numbered 7, after V lost 5 bases and J lost 4 bases. The CDR3 loop is CASSTRQGLYEQYF. For the CDR3, the DNA is TGTGCCAGCAGCACTAGACAGGGGTTATACGAGCAGTACTTC.

This chain joins TRBV5-1 and TRBJ2-3, with a tentative D call TRBD2 (6 bases). V lost 4 bases, J lost 0 bases, and 15 bases lay in between. Germline lookup yields CDR1 SGHRS and CDR2 YFSETQ. This CDR3 contains 16 residues. The CDR3 protein is CASSARGGASTDTQYF. The CDR3 nucleotides read TGCGCCAGCAGCGCCCGCGGCGGGGCTAGCACAGATACGCAGTATTTT. Combining the CDR3 with reference TRBV5-1 and TRBJ2-3 gives the whole variable domain KAGVTQTPRYLIKTRGQQVTLSCSPISGHRSVSWYQQTPGQGLQFLFEYFSETQRNKGNFPGRFSGRQFSNSRSEMNVSTLELGDSALYLCASSARGGASTDTQYFGPGTRLTVL.

This clone was picked up one time. V and J are TRBV5-1 and TRBJ2-3; maybe TRBD2 (5 bases). The V gene's germline CDR1 is SGHRS and CDR2 YFSETQ. The CDR3 has 16 amino acids. Deletions cut 0 bases from V and 6 bases from J, with 17 bases between. CDR3 protein: CASSLAHYPPGDTQYF. CDR3 bases: TGCGCCAGCAGCTTGGCCCATTACCCGCCGGGGGATACGCAGTATTTT.

This rearrangement joins TRBV13 to TRBJ2-7; TRBD2 matches 12 bases. This CDR3 contains 22 residues. Per germline, CDR1 PRHDT and CDR2 FYEKMQ (reference sequence). Trimming cost V 3 bases and J 5 bases; bases outside gene matches: 26. The DNA of the CDR3 is TGTGCCAGCAGCTTCGCCCCCACTAGCGGGAGGTTTAGGGGGCCTGCCGGCCACGAGCAGTACTTC. It translates to CASSFAPTSGRFRGPAGHEQYF.

The rearrangement uses TRBV5-1 and TRBJ2-7, with 7 bases identical to TRBD1. The CDR3 sequence is 13 residues long. V lost 2 bases and J lost 4; bases outside the gene matches: 3. Germline V gene data show CDR1 as SGHRS and CDR2 as YFSETQ. CDR3 amino acids: CASSFDREYEQYF. The CDR3 DNA sequence: TGCGCCAGCAGCTTCGACAGGGAGTACGAGCAGTACTTC.

The chain joins TRBV7-2 to TRBJ1-2, with a possible D match to TRBD1 (5 bases). There are 16 residues in the CDR3. The germline V gene encodes CDR1 SGHTA and CDR2 FQGNSA. The V gene lost 5 bases and the J gene lost 0 bases, with 16 bases spanning the gap. CDR3 sequence (DNA): TGTGCCAGCAGCCAGAGACAGCCGAGACCTAACTATGGCTACACCTTC. Translation: CASSQRQPRPNYGYTF.

The V call is TRBV7-8, the J call TRBJ2-7, with 8 positions matching TRBD2. V shed 8 bases and J 1 base; nucleotides not matched to a gene: 19. This CDR3 region has 18 residues. The germline V gene has CDR1 SGHVS and CDR2 FQNEAQ. CDR3 bases: TGTGCCAGCGCCCCTAGGCCCAGGGCAGCGGGGGCGTCCTACGAGCAGTACTTC. Translation gives CASAPRPRAAGASYEQYF.

The chain employs TRBV7-2 and TRBJ2-3; 7 bases are shared with TRBD2. V trimming: 1 base; J trimming: 0 bases; junction bases outside the gene matches: 7. The CDR3 is 17 amino acids. In germline, CDR1 is SGHTA, CDR2 FQGNSA. CDR3 region: CASSLGSSGGSTDTQYF. The CDR3, as DNA: TGTGCCAGCAGCTTAGGGTCTAGCGGAGGGAGCACAGATACGCAGTATTTT.

This rearrangement joins TRBV10-3 to TRBJ2-1, with a weak D call TRBD1 (5 bases). There are 12 residues in the CDR3. Germline V CDR1 and CDR2: ENHRY, SYGVKD. The V end was cut by 4 bases, the J end by 7 bases, with 8 bases between. The CDR3 DNA reads TGTGCCATCAGTGCGACAGAGAATGAGCAGTTCTTC. It translates to CAISATENEQFF.

The J gene is TRBJ2-2, the V gene TRBV29-1; a weak D match, TRBD1 (6 bases). The V and J ends lost 7 bases and 0 bases respectively, with 15 bases between them. Germline V gene sequence: CDR1 SQVTM, CDR2 ANQGSEA. The CDR3 is 15 amino acids. Written as DNA, the CDR3 is TGCAGCGCCCGACAGGAGACGACGAACACCGGGGAGCTGTTTTTT. Its translation: CSARQETTNTGELFF.

This chain joins TRBV19 and TRBJ1-2, with D possibly being TRBD1 (5 bases). V shed 3 bases and J shed 6 bases, with 14 bases lying between them. Germline CDR1 LNHDA, CDR2 SQIVND (reference sequence). This CDR3 comprises 14 residues. The CDR3 sequence: CASSIFPIGDGYTF. DNA for the CDR3: TGTGCCAGTAGTATCTTCCCGATAGGGGATGGCTACACCTTC.

Concerning this clone itself: The junction shows a germline mismatch at one end, possibly a read error. The V call is TRBV6-6, the J call TRBJ1-1; D is unresolved. The CDR3 loop spans 13 amino acids. Germline CDR1 is MNHNY and CDR2 is SVGAGI (reference sequence). The CDR3 spells CTSRWSFGSEAFF. DNA for the CDR3: TGTACCAGCAGGTGGTCATTCGGGAGTGAAGCTTTCTTT.

This clone was found once. The rearrangement joins TRBV5-8 to TRBJ2-5; a weak D match, TRBD1 (6 bases). Germline values: CDR1 SGHTS, CDR2 YDEGEE. This CDR3 contains 14 residues. V lost 6 bases, J lost 2 bases, and 14 bases lay in between. The CDR3 region has the DNA TGTGCCAGCACCCCAGGGGCCTATCAAGAGACCCAGTACTTC. Protein sequence: CASTPGAYQETQYF. The whole variable domain, filled in from reference TRBV5-8 and TRBJ2-5, reads EAGVTQSPTHLIKTRGQQATLRCSPISGHTSVYWYQQALGLGLQFLLWYDEGEERNRGNFPPRFSGRQFPNYSSELNVNALELEDSALYLCASTPGAYQETQYFGPGTRLLVL.

This chain links TRBV15 with TRBJ2-7; 10 bases agree with TRBD2. The CDR3 is made up of 16 amino acids. From germline, CDR1 is LNHNV and CDR2 YYDKDF (reference sequence). The J segment lost 3 bases and the V segment lost 4 bases, leaving 9 bases of the junction unmatched. CDR3 residues: CATSKSPGTSDYEQYF. The CDR3 region has the DNA TGTGCCACCAGCAAATCCCCCGGGACTAGCGACTACGAGCAGTACTTC.